What follows are 27 T cell receptor beta chains derived from one specimen sequenced in a study of blood T cell repertoires in COVID-19 (TCRdb year 2020). Library preparation was by the immunoSEQ multiplex PCR assay. In TCRdb, the immuneACCESS table is reduced to in-frame sequences with V and J assigned. These tables do not hold every clone; where another copy was compared, an unresolved V gene accounts for under half, and the others remain unexplained. This sample lists approximately 240,000 clones; around 82% were detected once. The ten top clones hold roughly 2.4% of the sample. Sequencing used peripheral blood. These receptors were obtained from a woman in her sixties or seventies with acute or convalescent COVID-19.

This chain uses TRBV2 with TRBJ1-3; TRBD1 is a possible D gene (5 bases). The germline CDR1 and CDR2 sequences are SNHLY and FYNNEI. With 0 bases removed from V and 4 bases from J, the gap between germline ends came to 22 bases. This CDR3 region has 19 residues. The CDR3, as DNA: TGTGCCAGCAGTGAAGCTTCGGGTGTCAGCAGGGCGGCGGGAAACACCATATATTTT. It encodes CASSEASGVSRAAGNTIYF.

The V call is TRBV7-2, the J call TRBJ1-2, with TRBD1 identical over 9 bases. CDR1 and CDR2 (germline): SGHTA, FQGNSA. The ends lost 0 bases at V and 8 bases at J; junction bases unmatched: 10. This CDR3 has 16 residues. CDR3 nucleotides: TGTGCCAGCAGCTTAGCGATGATGGACAGGGGAGGGGGCTACACCTTC. Protein: CASSLAMMDRGGGYTF.

The table lists this clone with a count of one. The chain links TRBV4-1 to TRBJ1-1; TRBD1 might be the D (5 bases). Germline V gives CDR1 MGHRA, CDR2 YSYEKL. V was cut by 0 bases and J by 6 bases, with 8 bases left in between. The CDR3 length is 13 residues. The chain's CDR3 is CASSQDWGSEAFF. The DNA for the CDR3 is TGCGCCAGCAGCCAAGACTGGGGCTCTGAAGCTTTCTTT.

V gene TRBV28 combines with J gene TRBJ1-2; 9 positions match TRBD1. Trimming took 3 bases from V and 4 from J; bases not matched to a gene: 12. This CDR3 comprises 17 residues. Germline assignment: CDR1 MDHEN and CDR2 SYDVKM. CDR3 in DNA: TGTGCCAGCAGTTTCTGGGGCGGGGACAGGGAGGCCTATGGCTACACCTTC. Translated: CASSFWGGDREAYGYTF.

The rearrangement joins TRBV9 to TRBJ2-7; D is unclear. The germline V gene encodes CDR1 SGDLS and CDR2 YYNGEE. Between the trimmed V and J ends, which lost 3 bases and 0 bases, there was a span of 4 bases. The CDR3 spans 12 residues. The chain's CDR3 is CASSGSSYEQYF. The CDR3 DNA is TGTGCCAGCAGCGGGAGCTCCTACGAGCAGTACTTC.

CDR3 loop: CASRRLTGDNYGYTF. The DNA of the CDR3 is TGTGCCAGCAGACGACTCACAGGGGATAACTATGGCTACACCTTC. The chain carries TRBV27 and TRBJ1-2, with 7 bases that match TRBD1. V gave up 6 bases and J gave up 1 base; unmatched junction bases: 8. The CDR3 loop spans 15 amino acids. The germline gives CDR1 MNHEY, CDR2 SMNVEV (reference sequence).

The chain employs TRBV11-2 and TRBJ2-7; TRBD2 is a possible D gene (5 bases). The germline gives CDR1 SGHAT, CDR2 FQNNGV. This CDR3 spans 14 amino acids. V shed 4 bases and J shed 7 bases, with 17 bases lying between them. The CDR3 coding sequence is TGTGCCAGCAGCTCCGGGGATGCACTACGAGAGCAGTACTTC. Translating it yields CASSSGDALREQYF.

V is TRBV11-2 and J is TRBJ1-3; D might be TRBD1 (5 bases). Trimming removed 8 bases from V and 4 bases from J, with 9 bases in between. The CDR3 is made up of 12 amino acids. The germline CDR1 and CDR2 sequences are SGHAT and FQNNGV. As DNA, the CDR3 is TGTGCCAGCGGGGCTGCGGGAAACACCATATATTTT. The encoded protein is CASGAAGNTIYF.

V is TRBV7-2 and J is TRBJ1-6; 9 bases align to TRBD1. The germline CDR1 and CDR2 sequences are SGHTA and FQGNSA. The CDR3 has 14 amino acids. CDR3 loop: CAIRSGQGGSPLHF. CDR3 sequence (DNA): TGTGCAATTCGATCGGGACAGGGAGGTTCACCCCTCCACTTT.

As DNA, the CDR3 is TGTGCCACCTCAGGGGGAGTAGGCCAGCCCCAGCATTTT. It specifies CATSGGVGQPQHF. V is TRBV10-3 and J is TRBJ1-5; 7 nucleotides line up with TRBD1. CDR3 length equals 13 residues. Germline trimming cut 10 bases from V and 7 bases from J; bases unmatched to any gene: 10. The germline V gene has CDR1 ENHRY and CDR2 SYGVKD.

V and J are TRBV10-3 and TRBJ2-7, with 15 bases identical to TRBD2. The CDR3 extends over 16 amino acids. Trimming at V came to 3 bases and at J to 5 bases, leaving 5 bases not matched to a gene. The V gene's germline CDR1 is ENHRY and CDR2 SYGVKD. The CDR3: CAISEGTSGGFHEQYF. For the CDR3, the DNA is TGTGCCATCAGTGAAGGGACTAGCGGGGGGTTCCACGAGCAGTACTTC.

The gene calls are TRBV6-5 and TRBJ1-5; 7 bases agree with TRBD1. The V segment lost 6 bases and the J segment 3 bases; nucleotides outside the gene matches: 5. This CDR3 has 14 amino acids. The germline V gene has CDR1 MNHEY and CDR2 SVGAGI. The CDR3 reads CASRAGQFNQPQHF. The CDR3 DNA reads TGTGCCAGCAGGGCGGGACAGTTCAATCAGCCCCAGCATTTT.

The gene calls are TRBV7-8 and TRBJ2-2, with D hard to call. Looked up from germline, CDR1 is SGHVS and CDR2 is FQNEAQ. Trimming removed 3 bases from V and 0 bases from J, with 14 bases in between. CDR3 size: 17 residues. CDR3 protein: CASSFLGGRANTGELFF. In nucleotides, the CDR3 is TGTGCCAGCAGCTTTTTAGGTGGGCGAGCGAACACCGGGGAGCTGTTTTTT.

This clone was counted a few times. V usage is TRBV7-2 and J usage is TRBJ1-2; TRBD1 might be the D (6 bases). V gave up 6 bases and J gave up 8 bases, with 16 bases separating them. This CDR3 has 13 amino acids. Germline CDR1 and CDR2: SGHTA and FQGNSA. The CDR3 spells CASSQEGVGGYTF. The CDR3 DNA is TGTGCCAGCAGTCAAGAGGGGGTTGGAGGCTACACCTTC. The complete variable domain, with remaining parts taken from reference TRBV7-2 and TRBJ1-2, reads GAGVSQSPSNKVTEKGKDVELRCDPISGHTALYWYRQSLGQGLEFLIYFQGNSAPDKSGLPSDRFSAERTGGSVSTLTIQRTQQEDSAVYLCASSQEGVGGYTFGSGTRLTVV.

The chain has TRBV7-9 and TRBJ2-1; 9 bases agree with TRBD2. Looked up from germline, CDR1 is SEHNR and CDR2 is FQNEAQ (reference sequence). Trimming at V came to 8 bases and at J to 8 bases, leaving 7 bases not matched to a gene. This CDR3 is 13 amino acids long. In nucleotides, the CDR3 is TGTGCCAGCGCGGTAGCGGGGGACTATGAGCAGTTCTTC. Protein sequence: CASAVAGDYEQFF.

V usage is TRBV5-6 and J usage is TRBJ1-2; D is perhaps TRBD1 (6 bases). Looked up from germline, CDR1 is SGHDT and CDR2 is YYEEEE. The germline V and J ends were trimmed by 0 bases and 2 bases, with 11 bases remaining between them. The CDR3 spans 15 residues. CDR3 sequence reads: CASSLDTGTNYGYTF. DNA for the CDR3: TGTGCCAGCAGCTTGGACACAGGGACCAACTATGGCTACACCTTC. Looking up the rest from reference TRBV5-6 and TRBJ1-2 gives the full variable domain: DAGVTQSPTHLIKTRGQQVTLRCSPKSGHDTVSWYQQALGQGPQFIFQYYEEEERQRGNFPDRFSGHQFPNYSSELNVNALLLGDSALYLCASSLDTGTNYGYTFGSGTRLTVV.

The chain is built from TRBV24-1 and TRBJ2-3, with D perhaps matching TRBD2 (6 bases). Deletions cut 4 bases from V and 0 bases from J, with 13 bases between. The CDR3 consists of 16 residues. CDR1 KGHDR and CDR2 SFDVKD come from the germline V gene. The CDR3 region is CATSEPRSGSTDTQYF. CDR3 nucleotide sequence: TGTGCCACCAGTGAGCCCCGGAGCGGGAGCACAGATACGCAGTATTTT.

The table lists this clone with a few counts. V gene TRBV5-1 combines with J gene TRBJ1-2; D is unclear. V dropped 2 bases and J dropped 5 bases, with 16 bases sitting between them. Germline loops: CDR1 SGHRS, CDR2 YFSETQ. There are 15 residues in the CDR3. The CDR3 region is CASSLSESTGYGYTF. As DNA, the CDR3 is TGCGCCAGCAGCTTATCAGAATCGACGGGTTATGGCTACACCTTC.

V usage is TRBV29-1 and J usage is TRBJ2-1; D uncertain. From germline, CDR1 is SQVTM and CDR2 ANQGSEA. The CDR3 covers 14 residues. V was shortened by 3 bases and J by 0 bases, with 9 bases between the two germline ends. The CDR3 region has the DNA TGCAGCGTTGATAGACTCGTCTCCTACAATGAGCAGTTCTTC. Its translation: CSVDRLVSYNEQFF.

This clone has a single count. V usage is TRBV5-4 and J usage is TRBJ1-2, with D hard to call. The length of the CDR3 is 13 residues. Trimming took off 2 bases at V and 4 bases at J, with 9 bases between the two ends. In germline, CDR1 is SGHNT, CDR2 YYREEE (reference sequence). Here the CDR3 reads CASSFEGGYGYTF. CDR3 DNA sequence: TGTGCCAGCAGCTTCGAGGGAGGCTATGGCTACACCTTC.

This clone was counted once. The chain links TRBV9 to TRBJ2-1, with TRBD2 as a possible D gene (6 bases). The V and J ends lost 2 bases and 0 bases respectively, with 15 bases between them. This CDR3 is built from 17 residues. Germline V lookup: CDR1 SGDLS, CDR2 YYNGEE. For the CDR3, the DNA is TGTGCCAGCAGCGTGGGTGGTGCGGGGAGCTCCTACAATGAGCAGTTCTTC. Its protein is CASSVGGAGSSYNEQFF.

CDR3 in amino acids: CASSQTAPYGYTF. The CDR3 DNA follows: TGTGCCAGCAGCCAGACAGCACCCTATGGCTACACCTTC. The chain links TRBV3-1 (or the pseudogene TRBV3-2) to TRBJ1-2; possibly TRBD1 for D (5 bases). Per germline, CDR1 LGHDT and CDR2 YNNKEL (reference sequence). V dropped 3 bases and J dropped 4 bases, with 9 bases sitting between them. The CDR3 consists of 13 residues.

This chain links TRBV19 with TRBJ2-5, with TRBD1 identical over 9 bases. The CDR3 sequence is 17 residues long. Germline values: CDR1 LNHDA, CDR2 SQIVND (reference sequence). V lost 6 bases and J lost 10; bases outside the gene matches: 21. The CDR3 protein is CASSSIISRDREIIQYF. DNA for the CDR3: TGTGCCAGTAGCTCCATCATATCCCGGGACAGGGAGATTATCCAGTACTTC. The whole variable domain, remainder taken from reference TRBV19 and TRBJ2-5, is DGGITQSPKYLFRKEGQNVTLSCEQNLNHDAMYWYRQDPGQGLRLIYYSQIVNDFQKGDIAEGYSVSREKKESFPLTVTSAQKNPTAFYLCASSSIISRDREIIQYFGPGTRLLVL.

The CDR3 region is CSVTDVRNTEAFF. CDR3 coding DNA: TGCAGCGTTACAGACGTGCGTAACACTGAAGCTTTCTTT. The V gene is TRBV29-1, the J gene TRBJ1-1; no reliable D call. Germline CDR1 and CDR2: SQVTM and ANQGSEA. This CDR3 comprises 13 residues. V lost 5 bases and J lost 2, with 12 bases in between.

This chain connects TRBV27 to TRBJ2-7; weak D call: TRBD1 (6 bases). The CDR3 runs to 14 residues. V dropped 3 bases and J dropped 3 bases, with 12 bases sitting between them. CDR1 and CDR2 from the germline V gene are MNHEY and SMNVEV (reference sequence). CDR3 sequence reads: CASSFRDTNYEQYF. As DNA, the CDR3 is TGTGCCAGCAGTTTTCGGGACACAAACTACGAGCAGTACTTC.

The chain links TRBV7-7 to TRBJ2-6; possible D gene TRBD2, 6 bases. Germline CDR1 SSHAT, CDR2 FNYEAQ (reference sequence). Between the trimmed V and J ends, which lost 6 bases and 6 bases, there was a span of 15 bases. CDR3 length equals 15 residues. DNA for the CDR3: TGTGCCAGCAGTCCGGGGGTCGGTATGGCCAACGTCCTGACTTTC. Its translation is CASSPGVGMANVLTF.

A few counts support this clone. The genes are TRBV7-9 and TRBJ2-2, with D perhaps TRBD1 (5 bases). Trimming removed 7 bases from V and 3 bases from J, with 12 bases in between. The CDR3 is made up of 14 amino acids. Germline V CDR1 and CDR2: SEHNR, FQNEAQ (reference sequence). CDR3 in amino acids: CASTLRVDTGELFF. CDR3 sequence (DNA): TGTGCCAGCACCCTCAGGGTGGACACCGGGGAGCTGTTTTTT.